Listed below are T cell receptor beta chains from one sample, sequenced in a study of PD-1 blockade in classical Hodgkin lymphoma. Sequencing used immunoSEQ multiplex PCR; TCRdb keeps in-frame clones, though not all of them. This table has about 41,000 clones, nearly 70% appearing once. The source was peripheral blood mononuclear cells (PBMCs), collected before the fourth cycle of nivolumab. All receptors come from a human donor with classical Hodgkin lymphoma. CDR3s include the opening cysteine and the closing phenylalanine or tryptophan. Fields, in order: V gene, CDR3 length, J gene, clone size, D gene, CDR3 DNA, CDR3 protein. A D gene is named only where the DNA matches it firmly. Clone size appears in some rows only: once, few, many, or a class for an expanded clone.

TRBV30	20	TRBJ2-2	.	TRBD2	TGTGCCTGGAATCCGGCATGGGGACTAGCGGGGACTACGAACACCGGGGAGCTGTTTTTT	CAWNPAWGLAGTTNTGELFF
TRBV7-2	12	TRBJ2-5	.	.	TGTGCCAGCAACCTACCCCTAGAGACCCAGTACTTC	CASNLPLETQYF
TRBV5-6	15	TRBJ2-1	.	.	TGTGCCAGCAGCTTGTGGGCACCAGGGAGCAATGAGCAGTTCTTC	CASSLWAPGSNEQFF
TRBV30	13	TRBJ1-4	.	.	TGTGCCTGGAGTGTACCCCCCAATGAAAAACTGTTTTTT	CAWSVPPNEKLFF
TRBV12-1	14	TRBJ1-1	.	.	TGTGCCAGCAGCCCGGGACAGGGGAACACTGAAGCTTTCTTT	CASSPGQGNTEAFF
TRBV30	17	TRBJ1-1	.	.	TGTGCCTGGAGTGAGGACATCACTGGAATGGGGGACACTGAAGCTTTCTTT	CAWSEDITGMGDTEAFF
TRBV7-2	14	TRBJ1-4	.	TRBD1	TGTGCCAGCAGCTTGTCGACAGGGGGTGAAAAACTGTTTTTT	CASSLSTGGEKLFF
TRBV27	15	TRBJ2-1	.	.	TGTGCCAGCAGTTTTAATTCGGAACTGGGTGTGAAGCAGTTCTTC	CASSFNSELGVKQFF
TRBV5-1	13	TRBJ1-1	.	.	TGCGCCAGCAGCTCGGACGGATACACTGAAGCTTTCTTT	CASSSDGYTEAFF
TRBV29-1	14	TRBJ1-2	few	TRBD1	TGCAGCGTGGATGACAGGGCCCGTAACTATGGCTACACCTTC	CSVDDRARNYGYTF
TRBV27	12	TRBJ2-7	few	.	TGTGCCAGCGGATACAGCCCCTACGAGCAGTACTTC	CASGYSPYEQYF
TRBV13	13	TRBJ2-7	.	.	TGTGCCAGCAGCTTAGGTCGAAGCTACGAGCAGTACTTC	CASSLGRSYEQYF
TRBV7-2	16	TRBJ2-1	once	TRBD2	TGTGCCAGCAGCTTGGTAGCGGGGGTGAGTCACTATGAGCAGTTCTTC	CASSLVAGVSHYEQFF
TRBV19	14	TRBJ2-1	.	TRBD1	TGTGCCAGTAGTTTCCGGGACAGGGTTCATGAGCAGTTCTTC	CASSFRDRVHEQFF
TRBV2	16	TRBJ2-4	.	.	TGTGCCAGCAGTGGGGACCCGGAGTTAGCCAAAAACATTCAGTACTTC	CASSGDPELAKNIQYF
TRBV19	15	TRBJ1-5	.	TRBD1	TGTGCCAGTAGTCCGGGACAGTATAGCAATCAGCCCCAGCATTTT	CASSPGQYSNQPQHF
TRBV6-5	15	TRBJ2-1	.	.	TGTGCCAGCAGAGACAGCGAGGTCTCCTACAATGAGCAGTTCTTC	CASRDSEVSYNEQFF
TRBV2	14	TRBJ1-1	.	TRBD1	TGTGCCAGCCCCTACAGGGGGCCGAACACTGAAGCTTTCTTT	CASPYRGPNTEAFF
TRBV6-6	14	TRBJ1-1	.	.	TGTGCCAGCAGTCCGGGCGCTATCACCACTGAAGCTTTCTTT	CASSPGAITTEAFF
TRBV30	13	TRBJ2-7	.	.	TGTGCCTGGACCCCTTCTGGGGCTTACGAGCAGTACTTC	CAWTPSGAYEQYF
TRBV28	15	TRBJ2-5	.	TRBD1	TGTGCCAGCAGTTTAAGCTTGACAGGGAAAGAGACCCAGTACTTC	CASSLSLTGKETQYF
TRBV6-5	14	TRBJ2-3	.	.	TGTGCCAGCAGCCGGGCAGGGGTGGACGATACGCAGTATTTT	CASSRAGVDDTQYF
TRBV6-5	13	TRBJ2-1	few	.	TGTGCCAGCAGTTACTTCAGGGACAATGAGCAGTTCTTC	CASSYFRDNEQFF
TRBV6-5	12	TRBJ1-2	.	TRBD1	TGTGCCACCCTCGGACAGGGGAGCGGCTACACCTTC	CATLGQGSGYTF